Listed below are T cell receptor beta chains from one sample, sequenced in a study of cytomegalovirus exposure and HLA in healthy donors. Only in-frame clones appear in the TCRdb table, and some are missing; sequencing was by immunoSEQ multiplex PCR. Of 100,000 or so clones listed, approximately 69% are singletons. Sequenced input: PBMCs. These receptors came from a young man in good health and CMV-seronegative. The CDR3 runs from the conserved cysteine through the conserved F or W. The order of the fields is CDR3 protein, CDR3 DNA, V gene, clone size, J gene, D gene. D genes are given only for firm matches. Where a row states a size, it is once, few, many or the class of an expanded clone; other rows omit it.

CASRTGDSNYGYTF,TGTGCCAGCAGGACAGGGGACTCCAACTATGGCTACACCTTC,TRBV4-2,.,TRBJ1-2,TRBD1
CASSGSFLETQYF,TGTGCCAGCAGCGGCTCCTTCCTGGAGACCCAGTACTTC,TRBV7-8,.,TRBJ2-5,.
CASSRLFFEANVLTF,TGTGCCAGCAGCAGACTATTCTTTGAGGCCAACGTCCTGACTTTC,TRBV7-9,.,TRBJ2-6,.
CASSSLSGGQDKQFF,TGTGCCAGCAGCTCTCTATCGGGGGGACAGGATAAGCAGTTCTTC,TRBV5-4,.,TRBJ2-1,.
CASSLDRANTGELFF,TGTGCCAGCAGCCTAGACAGGGCGAACACCGGGGAGCTGTTTTTT,TRBV11-3,.,TRBJ2-2,TRBD1
CASSQDWRGEVGYEQYF,TGCGCCAGCAGCCAAGATTGGAGAGGGGAGGTTGGGTACGAGCAGTACTTC,TRBV4-3,.,TRBJ2-7,.
CASSVSTANSGANGLTF,TGTGCCAGCAGCGTATCGACAGCCAACTCTGGGGCCAACGGCCTGACTTTC,TRBV7-3,few,TRBJ2-6,.
CASSLAHGAADTQYF,TGTGCCAGCAGCTTAGCACATGGGGCGGCAGATACGCAGTATTTT,TRBV11-3,.,TRBJ2-3,.
CASSLGSGGGTDTQYF,TGTGCCAGCAGCTTAGGGTCGGGAGGGGGCACAGATACGCAGTATTTT,TRBV7-2,few,TRBJ2-3,TRBD2
CASSPPGQSYGYTF,TGTGCCAGCAGTCCCCCGGGACAGAGCTATGGCTACACCTTC,TRBV2,.,TRBJ1-2,TRBD1
CASRDKQGRGANVLTF,TGTGCAAGTCGCGACAAACAGGGTCGTGGGGCCAACGTCCTGACTTTC,TRBV12-2,.,TRBJ2-6,.
CASSLSASGNYEQYF,TGTGCCAGCAGCTTAAGCGCTAGCGGCAACTACGAGCAGTACTTC,TRBV7-3,few,TRBJ2-7,TRBD2
CASSLATVWNEKLFF,TGTGCCAGCAGTTTAGCGACAGTATGGAATGAAAAACTGTTTTTT,TRBV28,.,TRBJ1-4,.
CASSQAVGTGIYNEQFF,TGCGCCAGCAGCCAAGCCGTCGGGACAGGGATCTACAATGAGCAGTTCTTC,TRBV4-1,.,TRBJ2-1,TRBD1
CASSQERSYSTDTQYF,TGTGCCAGCAGCCAAGAGAGGTCATACAGCACAGATACGCAGTATTTT,TRBV14,.,TRBJ2-3,.
CASSESPGRIEKLFF,TGTGCCAGCAGTGAATCGCCAGGGCGTATTGAAAAACTGTTTTTT,TRBV25-1,.,TRBJ1-4,.
CASSPTTDTQYF,TGTGCCAGCAGCCCAACAACAGATACGCAGTATTTT,TRBV7-9,.,TRBJ2-3,.
CASSLFTSGMGTQYF,TGTGCCAGCAGTTTATTCACTAGCGGGATGGGGACCCAGTACTTC,TRBV28,.,TRBJ2-5,TRBD2
CASSQEGRLAGQETQYF,TGCGCCAGCAGCCAAGAGGGGAGACTAGCGGGACAAGAGACCCAGTACTTC,TRBV4-3,once,TRBJ2-5,TRBD2
CASSQDSRGETQYF,TGCGCCAGCAGCCAAGATAGCAGGGGGGAGACCCAGTACTTC,TRBV4-3,.,TRBJ2-5,TRBD1
CASSQGGLAGGETQYF,TGCGCCAGCAGCCAAGGGGGACTAGCGGGAGGAGAGACCCAGTACTTC,TRBV4-1,.,TRBJ2-5,TRBD2
CASSLSGTGKTQYF,TGTGCCAGCAGTTTATCCGGGACAGGGAAGACCCAGTACTTC,TRBV27,.,TRBJ2-5,TRBD1
CASSPSGNEQFF,TGTGCCAGCAGCCCCAGCGGGAATGAGCAGTTCTTC,TRBV11-2,.,TRBJ2-1,.
CASSPAGHSYEQYF,TGTGCCAGCAGCCCAGCAGGACACTCCTACGAGCAGTACTTC,TRBV11-2,.,TRBJ2-7,.
CASSAQENTEAFF,TGTGCCAGCAGTGCACAGGAGAACACTGAAGCTTTCTTT,TRBV6-1,few,TRBJ1-1,.
CASSLGGDLCEQYF,TGTGCCAGCAGTTTAGGGGGGGACCTTTGCGAGCAGTACTTC,TRBV28,once,TRBJ2-7,TRBD2
CASSSGRTVTSGNTIYF,TGTGCCAGCAGCTCCGGACGGACAGTGACCTCTGGAAACACCATATATTTT,TRBV11-2,.,TRBJ1-3,.
CASTASTGGRTDTQYF,TGTGCCAGCACCGCTAGCACGGGGGGACGCACAGATACGCAGTATTTT,TRBV7-9,.,TRBJ2-3,TRBD2